The 30 T cell receptor beta chains below were found in one sample sequenced in a study of blood T cell repertoires in COVID-19. Profiling relied on immunoSEQ multiplex PCR, and the TCRdb table lists in-frame clones only, not all of them. The sample holds 300,000 or so clones; around nine tenths are singletons and the top ten take roughly 2.5%. The sequenced sample consisted of PBMCs or T cells enriched from blood (not recorded which). These receptors all come from a man aged 60-69 years who had recovered from COVID-19.

V is TRBV11-3 and J is TRBJ2-7; 14 nucleotides align to TRBD2. The junction had 8 bases not matched to a gene; V was cut back by 5 bases and J by 2 bases. The CDR3 extends over 17 amino acids. CDR1 SGHNT and CDR2 YENEEA come from the germline V gene. The CDR3 DNA sequence: TGTGCCAGCAGCCTCGGAGGGGGACTAGCGGGAGCCTACGAGCAGTACTTC. Translating it yields CASSLGGGLAGAYEQYF.

The chain combines TRBV5-4 with TRBJ2-1, with TRBD2 identical over 10 bases. V was clipped by 4 bases and J by 7 bases; unmatched bases: 8. This CDR3 spans 15 amino acids. Germline lookup yields CDR1 SGHNT and CDR2 YYREEE (reference sequence). CDR3 DNA sequence: TGTGCCAGCAGCGGAAGCGGGGGGGTCTGGAATGAGCAGTTCTTC. The encoded protein is CASSGSGGVWNEQFF.

The V gene is TRBV2, the J gene TRBJ1-6, with D hard to call. V shed 5 bases and J shed 1 base, with 15 bases lying between them. The germline CDR1 and CDR2 sequences are SNHLY and FYNNEI. The CDR3 has 17 residues. DNA for the CDR3: TGTGCCAGCAGTAATACCAGGTCGGGGTCCTATAATTCACCCCTCCACTTT. This translates into CASSNTRSGSYNSPLHF.

This clone was detected only once. The gene calls are TRBV20-1 and TRBJ1-1, with D maybe TRBD1 (5 bases). V gave up 3 bases and J gave up 11 bases, with 16 bases separating them. Germline loops: CDR1 DFQATT, CDR2 SNEGSKA (reference sequence). The CDR3 runs 12 residues. The chain's CDR3 is CSASQGTSVAFF. CDR3 DNA: TGCAGTGCTAGTCAGGGCACCTCAGTGGCTTTCTTT.

The chain employs TRBV4-1 and TRBJ2-1, with 8 bases lining up with TRBD2. The germline gives CDR1 MGHRA, CDR2 YSYEKL. The CDR3 length is 15 residues. V was clipped by 4 bases and J by 4 bases; unmatched bases: 6. The CDR3 here is CASSLETSAYNEQFF. CDR3 coding DNA: TGCGCCAGCAGCCTGGAGACTAGCGCGTACAATGAGCAGTTCTTC.

The chain is built from TRBV6-2 or TRBV6-3 and TRBJ1-5; no reliable D call. The CDR3 has 13 residues. The ends were cut back, 2 bases at V and 5 bases at J, with 7 bases in the middle. CDR1 and CDR2 (germline): MNHEY, SVGEGT. The CDR3 here is CASSYLEDQPQHF. The CDR3, as DNA: TGTGCCAGCAGTTACCTGGAGGATCAGCCCCAGCATTTT.

The CDR3 DNA sequence: TGTGCCAGCAGCTGGAGCCTCTACAATGAGCAGTTCTTC. Translated: CASSWSLYNEQFF. The chain uses TRBV7-6 and TRBJ2-1, with unresolved D. The CDR3 consists of 13 residues. Trimming left V 4 bases short and J 3 bases short, with 7 bases between. CDR1 and CDR2 (germline): SGHVS, FNYEAQ. The whole variable domain, filled in from reference TRBV7-6 and TRBJ2-1, reads GAGVSQSPRYKVTKRGQDVALRCDPISGHVSLYWYRQALGQGPEFLTYFNYEAQQDKSGLPNDRFSAERPEGSISTLTIQRTEQRDSAMYRCASSWSLYNEQFFGPGTRLTVL.

This clone was seen a single time. CDR3 residues: CASGPLVLNYGYTF. The DNA of the CDR3 is TGTGCCAGCGGCCCCCTTGTGTTGAACTATGGCTACACCTTC. V and J are TRBV28 and TRBJ1-2; D unclear. Germline assignment: CDR1 MDHEN and CDR2 SYDVKM. Trimming took 8 bases from V and 2 from J, leaving 15 bases between them. This CDR3 region has 14 residues.

This sequence joins TRBV9 and TRBJ2-1; perhaps TRBD1 as D (6 bases). Between the trimmed V and J ends, which lost 3 bases and 2 bases, there was a span of 12 bases. The CDR3 length is 15 residues. Germline V gene lookup returns CDR1 SGDLS and CDR2 YYNGEE. This CDR3 is CASSERQEPYNEQFF. The CDR3 DNA is TGTGCCAGCAGCGAGCGACAGGAACCCTACAATGAGCAGTTCTTC.

V is TRBV5-1 and J is TRBJ1-1; 7 nucleotides align to TRBD1. This CDR3 region has 15 residues. Trimming took 3 bases from V and 5 from J; bases not matched to a gene: 10. Germline lookup yields CDR1 SGHRS and CDR2 YFSETQ. The CDR3 sequence is CASSYNTGATTEAFF. DNA of the CDR3: TGCGCCAGCAGCTACAATACAGGGGCCACGACTGAAGCTTTCTTT.

This sequence joins TRBV4-1 and TRBJ2-7; TRBD2 matches at 7 bases. Germline V gene sequence: CDR1 MGHRA, CDR2 YSYEKL. CDR3 length: 13 amino acids. J lost 6 bases, V lost 5 bases, and 7 bases had no gene match. The CDR3 reads CASSAGRGGEQYF. Written as DNA, the CDR3 is TGCGCCAGCAGCGCCGGCCGCGGGGGCGAGCAGTACTTC.

The rearrangement links TRBV5-1 to TRBJ1-4; 7 bases are shared with TRBD1. The CDR3 has 15 amino acids. Losses at the gene ends were 4 bases for V and 5 bases for J; bases not matched to a gene: 8. Germline lookup yields CDR1 SGHRS and CDR2 YFSETQ. As DNA, the CDR3 is TGCGCCAGCAGCCCGGGACAGTCGAAAAATGAAAAACTGTTTTTT. Its translation is CASSPGQSKNEKLFF.

The chain joins TRBV4-3 to TRBJ1-1, with D unclear. The CDR3 is 14 residues long. Germline CDR1 reads LGHNA; CDR2 reads YSLEER. V was clipped by 4 bases and J by 1 base, with 10 bases between them. CDR3 in amino acids: CASSPKTGNTEAFF. The CDR3 DNA follows: TGCGCCAGCAGCCCGAAAACGGGGAACACTGAAGCTTTCTTT.

This clone was seen more than once but under ten times. The rearrangement joins TRBV6-4 to TRBJ1-2, with D unclear. CDR1 and CDR2 from the germline V gene are MRHNA and SNTAGT. V was trimmed by 3 bases and J by 4 bases, leaving 15 bases between them. This CDR3 is 15 amino acids long. CDR3 DNA sequence: TGTGCCAGCAGTGAAATGCCGGGTTTATTCTATGGCTACACCTTC. It yields the protein CASSEMPGLFYGYTF.

V usage is TRBV18 and J usage is TRBJ1-4, with D possibly matching TRBD1 (5 bases). This CDR3 contains 13 residues. Trimming pared 1 base from V and 8 bases from J, leaving 8 bases between. The V gene's germline CDR1 is KGHSH and CDR2 LQKENI. CDR3 residues: CASSPQGFEKLFF. CDR3 in DNA: TGTGCCAGCTCACCACAGGGGTTCGAAAAACTGTTTTTT.

The V gene is TRBV2, the J gene TRBJ2-1; D perhaps matches TRBD1 (6 bases). The CDR3 has 11 residues. The germline V and J ends were trimmed by 8 bases and 6 bases, with 8 bases remaining between them. Germline values: CDR1 SNHLY, CDR2 FYNNEI. CDR3 sequence (DNA): TGTGCCAGCGCACAGGGCAATGAGCAGTTCTTC. Translated: CASAQGNEQFF.

This clone was recorded a few times. This rearrangement joins TRBV9 to TRBJ2-2, with 11 bases aligning to TRBD1. V shed 4 bases and J 7 bases; nucleotides not matched to a gene: 15. The CDR3 contains 18 residues. Germline lookup yields CDR1 SGDLS and CDR2 YYNGEE. The CDR3, as DNA: TGTGCCAGCAGCATAGCGCCTCCGGGACAGGGGGGTGGCGGGGAGCTGTTTTTT. It encodes CASSIAPPGQGGGGELFF.

The rearrangement links TRBV12-3 or TRBV12-4 to TRBJ1-2; no reliable D call. The CDR3 runs to 12 residues. V was trimmed by 5 bases and J by 5 bases, leaving 9 bases between them. The CDR3 bases are TGTGCCAGCAGTACTTCCTCTTATGGCTACACCTTC. It encodes CASSTSSYGYTF.

The rearrangement uses TRBV7-8 and TRBJ2-5, with no clear D. This CDR3 region has 14 residues. V dropped 1 base and J dropped 7 bases, with 13 bases sitting between them. Germline loops: CDR1 SGHVS, CDR2 FQNEAQ. As DNA, the CDR3 is TGTGCCAGCAGCTTAGGCTACAGATATGGGACCCAGTACTTC. It is translated as CASSLGYRYGTQYF. Variable domain in full (rest from reference TRBV7-8 and TRBJ2-5): GAGVSQSPRYKVAKRGQDVALRCDPISGHVSLFWYQQALGQGPEFLTYFQNEAQLDKSGLPSDRFFAERPEGSVSTLKIQRTQQEDSAVYLCASSLGYRYGTQYFGPGTRLLVL.

This clone was seen once. The J gene is TRBJ1-5, the V gene TRBV4-1, with no clear D. V dropped 4 bases and J dropped 5 bases, with 9 bases sitting between them. CDR1 and CDR2 (germline): MGHRA, YSYEKL. This CDR3 contains 13 residues. The CDR3, as DNA: TGCGCCAGCAGCCTACTACGCGATCAGCCCCAGCATTTT. It codes for CASSLLRDQPQHF.

The chain combines TRBV29-1 with TRBJ1-1; possible D gene TRBD1, 5 bases. CDR3 length: 12 amino acids. With 8 bases removed from V and 4 bases from J, the gap between germline ends came to 14 bases. Germline CDR1 and CDR2: SQVTM and ANQGSEA. CDR3 DNA: TGCAGCTTCCAGCGGGGGAGCACTGAAGCTTTCTTT. Protein sequence: CSFQRGSTEAFF.

This clone was seen only once. The genes are TRBV7-9 and TRBJ2-5; D possibly corresponds to TRBD1 (6 bases). Trimming left V 0 bases short and J 3 bases short, with 11 bases between. The CDR3 has 15 amino acids. Germline loops: CDR1 SEHNR, CDR2 FQNEAQ (reference sequence). CDR3 region: CASSLAPTGKETQYF. The CDR3 DNA reads TGTGCCAGCAGCTTAGCACCAACAGGGAAAGAGACCCAGTACTTC.

V is TRBV7-9 and J is TRBJ2-1; 7 positions match TRBD2. CDR3 length: 15 residues. Germline V gene data show CDR1 as SEHNR and CDR2 as FQNEAQ (reference sequence). The trim removed 5 bases at V and 4 bases at J, leaving 8 bases unmatched. The CDR3 loop reads CASSQIGGKYNEQFF. The DNA of the CDR3 is TGTGCCAGCAGCCAAATCGGGGGGAAATACAATGAGCAGTTCTTC. Combining the CDR3 with reference TRBV7-9 and TRBJ2-1 gives the whole variable domain DTGVSQNPRHKITKRGQNVTFRCDPISEHNRLYWYRQTLGQGPEFLTYFQNEAQLEKSRLLSDRFSAERPKGSFSTLEIQRTEQGDSAMYLCASSQIGGKYNEQFFGPGTRLTVL.

V gene TRBV6-5 combines with J gene TRBJ1-2; D unresolved. Trimming removed 5 bases at V and 3 bases at J, with 10 bases between. Per germline, CDR1 MNHEY and CDR2 SVGAGI. The CDR3 is 13 residues long. The CDR3 region is CASSTDIYYGYTF. CDR3 nucleotides: TGTGCCAGCAGTACCGACATTTACTATGGCTACACCTTC.

The V call is TRBV5-5, the J call TRBJ1-3; D uncertain. V was cut by 0 bases and J by 3 bases, with 13 bases left in between. Germline CDR1 and CDR2: SGHKS and YYEKEE (reference sequence). The CDR3 is 16 amino acids. The CDR3 region is CASSLVYSEVGNTIYF. DNA for the CDR3: TGTGCCAGCAGCTTGGTCTATAGCGAGGTTGGAAACACCATATATTTT.

This chain joins TRBV19 and TRBJ2-7, with unresolved D. Trimming removed 6 bases at V and 5 bases at J, with 14 bases between. The CDR3 length is 13 residues. CDR1 is LNHDA, CDR2 SQIVND, per germline (reference sequence). Here the CDR3 DNA reads TGTGCCAGTAGAAACATGGGCAGTGACGAGCAGTACTTC. Residues: CASRNMGSDEQYF.

The chain carries TRBV19 and TRBJ1-2; tentative D call: TRBD1 (6 bases). This CDR3 contains 13 residues. CDR1 and CDR2 (germline): LNHDA, SQIVND (reference sequence). Deletions cut 8 bases from V and 5 bases from J, with 15 bases between. As DNA, the CDR3 is TGTGCCAGTTCTCCTGGGGGCGGGTATGGCTACACCTTC. This translates into CASSPGGGYGYTF.

The chain employs TRBV30 and TRBJ1-6; D ambiguous. CDR3 size: 15 residues. CDR1 and CDR2 (germline): GTSNPN, SVGIG (reference sequence). V was shortened by 0 bases and J by 7 bases, with 13 bases between the two germline ends. The CDR3 DNA is TGTGCCTGGAGTGTACCCCCGACACTCAATTCACCCCTCCACTTT. Translated, it gives CAWSVPPTLNSPLHF.

This chain connects TRBV10-3 to TRBJ1-1, with D possibly being TRBD1 (6 bases). V gave up 6 bases and J gave up 3 bases, with 8 bases separating them. This CDR3 has 12 amino acids. Germline V gene sequence: CDR1 ENHRY, CDR2 SYGVKD. CDR3: CAIRPGDTEAFF. CDR3 coding DNA: TGTGCCATCAGGCCAGGGGACACTGAAGCTTTCTTT.

This rearrangement joins TRBV6-5 to TRBJ2-3, with D possibly TRBD2 on 5 matching bases. V lost 4 bases, J lost 1 base, and 15 bases lay in between. CDR3 length equals 16 residues. CDR1 is MNHEY, CDR2 SVGAGI, per germline. CDR3 sequence: CASSWGMDSRTDTQYF. For the CDR3, the DNA is TGTGCCAGCAGTTGGGGAATGGACTCCCGCACAGATACGCAGTATTTT.